The 11 T cell receptor beta chains below were found in one sample sequenced in a study of blood T cell repertoires in COVID-19. Assay used: immunoSEQ multiplex PCR; TCRdb lists only in-frame clones, some missing. The sample consists of about 410,000 clones, roughly 87% of them appearing once. Material for sequencing was PBMCs or T cells enriched from blood (not recorded which). These receptors were obtained from a man between 18 and 35 years old who had recovered from COVID-19.

The rearrangement uses TRBV7-9 and TRBJ2-3; 8 bases match TRBD2. CDR1 is SEHNR, CDR2 FQNEAQ, per germline (reference sequence). CDR3 length: 15 amino acids. The junction had 6 bases not matched to a gene; V was cut back by 5 bases and J by 2 bases. The CDR3 protein is CASSPTSGSTDTQYF. The CDR3 DNA reads TGTGCCAGCAGCCCAACTAGCGGCTCCACAGATACGCAGTATTTT.

The genes are TRBV2 and TRBJ1-2; no clear D gene. CDR1 and CDR2 from the germline V gene are SNHLY and FYNNEI. CDR3 length: 13 residues. Trimming took 0 bases from V and 7 from J, leaving 9 bases between them. In nucleotides, the CDR3 is TGTGCCAGCAGTGAAGCTACAGCAGGTGGCTACACCTTC. It codes for CASSEATAGGYTF.

V and J are TRBV7-8 and TRBJ1-5; perhaps TRBD1 as D (5 bases). V dropped 1 base and J dropped 2 bases, with 9 bases sitting between them. Germline CDR1 SGHVS, CDR2 FQNEAQ. The CDR3 consists of 15 residues. CDR3 region: CASSLGQRGNQPQHF. The CDR3 nucleotides are TGTGCCAGCAGCTTAGGACAGCGTGGCAATCAGCCCCAGCATTTT.

The rearrangement uses TRBV2 and TRBJ2-1; D not resolved. V was shortened by 4 bases and J by 1 base, with 20 bases between the two germline ends. The germline CDR1 and CDR2 sequences are SNHLY and FYNNEI. The length of the CDR3 is 18 residues. In nucleotides, the CDR3 is TGTGCCAGCAGTGCACTACGAGATGGAGTGCGATCCTACAATGAGCAGTTCTTC. Protein product: CASSALRDGVRSYNEQFF.

Note on this clone: The sample holds other DNA sequences that translate to the same CDR3. The chain links TRBV11-2 to TRBJ2-7, with D perhaps matching TRBD1 (5 bases). The CDR3 length is 12 residues. Germline CDR1 and CDR2: SGHAT and FQNNGV. Deletions cut 2 bases from V and 3 bases from J, with 5 bases between. The CDR3: CASSLRGYEQYF. The CDR3 DNA reads TGTGCCAGCAGCTTAAGGGGCTACGAGCAGTACTTC. Supplemented by reference TRBV11-2 and TRBJ2-7, the full variable domain reads EAGVAQSPRYKIIEKRQSVAFWCNPISGHATLYWYQQILGQGPKLLIQFQNNGVVDDSQLPKDRFSAERLKGVDSTLKIQPAKLEDSAVYLCASSLRGYEQYFGPGTRLTVT.

V and J are TRBV9 and TRBJ2-5, with 11 bases lining up with TRBD2. Germline V gene data show CDR1 as SGDLS and CDR2 as YYNGEE. Trimming removed 3 bases from V and 5 bases from J; junction bases left unmatched: 9. The CDR3 spans 16 residues. The DNA of the CDR3 is TGTGCCAGCAGCGATGGGACTAGCGGTGTGGGGGAGACCCAGTACTTC. Protein: CASSDGTSGVGETQYF.

J is TRBJ1-2 and V is TRBV3-1 (or the pseudogene TRBV3-2); no reliable D call. Germline V gene lookup returns CDR1 LGHDT and CDR2 YNNKEL (reference sequence). Deletions cut 0 bases from V and 4 bases from J, with 15 bases between. This CDR3 has 16 residues. This CDR3 reads CASSQDKRVSLYGYTF. The CDR3 DNA reads as TGTGCCAGCAGCCAAGATAAGAGGGTCTCCCTCTATGGCTACACCTTC.

This chain joins TRBV11-2 and TRBJ2-1; D is undetermined. Germline V CDR1 and CDR2: SGHAT, FQNNGV. The CDR3 spans 12 residues. Trimming shortened V by 8 bases and J by 4 bases, and 9 bases separated the two germline ends. CDR3 in amino acids: CASAPNYNEQFF. The CDR3 bases are TGTGCCAGCGCCCCTAATTACAATGAGCAGTTCTTC.

V usage is TRBV27 and J usage is TRBJ2-1, with D unclear. This CDR3 comprises 13 residues. V lost 7 bases and J 6 bases, leaving 13 bases between the germline ends. Per the germline V gene, CDR1 is MNHEY and CDR2 is SMNVEV (reference sequence). CDR3 nucleotide sequence: TGTGCCAGCAAGCAGGAACCACTCAATGAGCAGTTCTTC. Translated: CASKQEPLNEQFF.

V and J are TRBV15 and TRBJ2-1, with 12 positions matching TRBD2. CDR3 length: 16 amino acids. CDR1 is LNHNV and CDR2 is YYDKDF in the germline V gene (reference sequence). The J segment lost 9 bases and the V segment lost 0 bases, leaving 6 bases of the junction unmatched. CDR3 coding DNA: TGTGCCACCAGCAGAGATGTTCTAGCGGGAGGGGTTGAGCAGTTCTTC. Encoded protein: CATSRDVLAGGVEQFF.

The chain links TRBV7-9 to TRBJ2-7; maybe TRBD2 (6 bases). The V and J ends lost 5 bases and 7 bases respectively, with 15 bases between them. The CDR3 runs to 13 residues. CDR1 is SEHNR, CDR2 FQNEAQ, per germline (reference sequence). Here the CDR3 DNA reads TGTGCCAGCAGCCCCATCGGGAGTGGGGAGCAGTACTTC. Its translation: CASSPIGSGEQYF.